These 9 T cell receptor beta chains were all obtained from the same sample, sequenced in a study of blood T cells in healthy people across ages. Through a sample-barcoded 5' primer and a J-beta primer mix, a second PCR was run for about 7 to 12 cycles. Using its own MiXCR run on the 5' RACE reads, TCRdb lists one record per CDR3 protein. The sample carries almost 1 million distinct CDR3 sequences, just over 50% recorded once. What was sequenced was blood. These TCRs come from a woman aged 55-75 years in good health.

A few counts support this clonotype. V is TRBV28 and J is TRBJ2-5; no firm D call. The CDR3 runs 14 residues. Per the germline V gene, CDR1 is MDHEN and CDR2 is SYDVKM. V lost 1 base and J 4 bases, leaving 10 bases between the germline ends. This CDR3 is CASSLSPGRETQYF. The CDR3 coding sequence is TGTGCCAGCAGTTTATCTCCTGGGCGAGAGACCCAGTACTTC.

This clonotype was observed a few times. The rearrangement uses TRBV28 and TRBJ2-4; unclear D gene. Germline V lookup: CDR1 MDHEN, CDR2 SYDVKM. V was trimmed by 6 bases and J by 0 bases, leaving 6 bases between them. The CDR3 totals 13 residues. The chain's CDR3 is CASSDLAKNIQYF. CDR3 bases: TGTGCCAGCAGCGATCTAGCCAAAAACATTCAGTACTTC.

The V and J genes are TRBV6-2 or TRBV6-3 and TRBJ2-7; 7 bases map to TRBD1. With 7 bases clipped from V and 0 bases from J, the junction kept 12 bases outside the gene matches. The CDR3 has 16 amino acids. Germline CDR1 and CDR2: MNHEY and SVGEGT. CDR3 sequence: CASKQQGSRFSYEQYF. Here the CDR3 DNA reads TGTGCCAGCAAACAACAGGGGAGCAGGTTCTCCTACGAGCAGTACTTC.

The chain has TRBV2 and TRBJ2-4; TRBD2 agrees at 8 bases. J gave up 13 bases and V 6 bases, and 20 bases lay outside the gene matches. Germline lookup yields CDR1 SNHLY and CDR2 FYNNEI. This CDR3 has 16 amino acids. The CDR3 DNA reads as TGTGCCAGCAGCCAGGACACGGGAGGGCCGACGGGTGAGCAGTACTTC. This translates into CASSQDTGGPTGEQYF.

V usage is TRBV6-5 and J usage is TRBJ2-7; D might be TRBD1 (6 bases). The J call may be incorrect, as the DNA end agrees better with TRBJ2-5. The CDR3 runs 14 residues. Germline-derived CDR1 and CDR2 are MNHEY and SVGAGI. DNA of the CDR3: TGTGCCAGCAGTGACGGGTGGGACACAGGGACCCAGTACTTC. The encoded protein is CASSDGWDTGTQYF.

The chain carries TRBV20-1 and TRBJ2-5; D unclear. The DNA end favors TRBJ2-7, so the J call may be wrong. The CDR3 runs to 11 residues. Germline CDR1 DFQATT, CDR2 SNEGSKA (reference sequence). CDR3 in DNA: TGCAGTGCTACCGGGTTACACGAGCAGTACTTC. Protein: CSATGLHEQYF.

In its sample, this clonotype was seen once. This sequence joins TRBV7-9 and TRBJ2-1; 8 bases are a match to TRBD2. This CDR3 spans 16 amino acids. CDR1 and CDR2 (germline): SEHNR, FQNEAQ (reference sequence). J gave up 7 bases and V 5 bases, and 13 bases lay outside the gene matches. The CDR3 DNA reads TGTGCCAGCAGCCCCAGGGTTGGTAGCGGGGTTAATGAGCAGTTCTTC. Translating it yields CASSPRVGSGVNEQFF. The complete variable domain, with remaining parts taken from reference TRBV7-9 and TRBJ2-1, reads DTGVSQNPRHKITKRGQNVTFRCDPISEHNRLYWYRQTLGQGPEFLTYFQNEAQLEKSRLLSDRFSAERPKGSFSTLEIQRTEQGDSAMYLCASSPRVGSGVNEQFFGPGTRLTVL.

The chain employs TRBV6-2 or TRBV6-3 and TRBJ2-2, with D perhaps matching TRBD1 or TRBD2 (6 bases each). Per germline, CDR1 MNHEY and CDR2 SVGEGT. The V and J ends lost 8 bases and 7 bases respectively, with 41 bases between them. CDR3 length: 22 amino acids. The CDR3 protein is CASFPPPIKIRQEGPDGGELFF. CDR3 in DNA: TGTGCCAGCTTTCCTCCTCCCATTAAAATTAGACAGGAGGGGCCCGACGGCGGGGAGCTGTTTTTT.

This clonotype was recorded a few times. The chain has TRBV7-2 and TRBJ2-3; 7 bases line up with TRBD1. Trimming cost V 5 bases and J 0 bases; bases outside gene matches: 11. The CDR3 is 17 amino acids. Per germline, CDR1 SGHTA and CDR2 FQGNSA. The CDR3 bases are TGTGCCAGCAGCCCACAGGAAGGGGGCCTTAGCACAGATACGCAGTATTTT. It encodes CASSPQEGGLSTDTQYF.